This TCR beta chain emerged from a study of read filtering for tumor transcriptome and immune sequencing. Study-wide context: Patients were about 17 male and some 13 female, mean age around 66 years, range about 40 to 85.

Study-wide results and caveats: Correlation between methods rose after single-read clonotypes were removed.

This clonotype was detected many times. Its antigen is unknown. The V gene's germline CDR1 is MNHEY and CDR2 SVGEGT. The CDR3 loop spans 15 amino acids. V shed 5 bases and J 1 base; nucleotides not matched to a gene: 3. From approximately 430 ng of RNA, a library with molecular barcoded alpha/delta and beta/gamma adaptors was made. Using its own MiXCR run on the reads, TCRdb lists one record per CDR3 protein. The repertoire holds under 80,000 distinct CDR3 sequences, with under 20% as singletons. Every patient had bone marrow sampled while the disease was active. The sequenced material came from a population of CD138-negative cells sorted from bone marrow. The sequence came from a donor aged 40 or over with multiple myeloma. V gene TRBV6-2 or TRBV6-3 combines with J gene TRBJ2-2; 8 bases match TRBD1. The CDR3 DNA follows: TGTGCCAGCAGTAGGACAGGGCGGAACACCGGGGAGCTGTTTTTT. Translation gives CASSRTGRNTGELFF.